This T cell receptor (beta chain) was captured in a study of T-cell memory formation after mild COVID-19 (dated by TCRdb to the early 2020s). Regarding the complete study: Most TCR sequence clusters were specific to one of the two donors. Longitudinal TCRalpha and TCRbeta repertoire sequencing tracked T-cell clones expanding and contracting after mild COVID-19 in a couple of donors. The cohort was made up of two young adult volunteers, one female and one male, who were previously healthy. The paper as a whole reports these results and caveats: From day 15 to 85, contracting clones showed balanced CD4/CD8 phenotypes, whereas a second wave of clones that expanded from day 15 to 37 leaned towards CD4+. SARS-CoV-2 specificity of the second-wave clones peaking on day 37 was not confirmed. Only a couple of mild cases were covered in the study, and larger cohorts including severe cases with pre-infection samples were considered necessary. The detection of some responding clones in pre-infection memory suggests that pre-existing cross-reactive memory T cells joined the SARS-CoV-2 response. Contracting CD4+ clones were found mainly in CM and EM memory subsets, while CD8+ clones were enriched in EMRA.

Only a few counts were recorded for this clonotype. Its recognized antigen is unknown. A junction boundary mismatches the germline segment, possibly from a read error. Reads for this sample came from an Illumina NovaSeq 6000. TCRalpha and TCRbeta cDNA libraries were built by 5'RACE with constant-segment primers, adding sample barcodes and unique molecular identifiers. Trizol reagent was used to extract RNA from every sample. The libraries were amplified in two PCR steps, and the second step added a second sample barcode and Illumina TruSeq adapters. Libraries were sequenced on an Illumina NovaSeq with 2 x 150 bp paired-end reads. For the original study's pipeline: Reads were demultiplexed and collapsed into UMI-guided consensus sequences with migec v1.2.7. Using mixcr v2.1.11, UMI consensuses were aligned to TRA and TRB V and J templates and then assembled into clonotypes. A clonotype was counted as expanded or contracted only if both edgeR and NoisET called the change significant, with noise models trained on biological replicates. For edgeR calls, the thresholds were a false discovery rate-adjusted p below 0.01 and a log2 fold-change of 1. As an exploratory analysis of dynamics, max-normalized trajectories of the 1000 most abundant clonotypes were examined with PCA combined with hierarchical clustering. The CD4 or CD8 phenotype of responding clones was assigned using the separately sequenced CD4+ and CD8+ repertoires. The public reads were reprocessed in TCRdb via fastp at Q25 and MiXCR, keeping in-frame beta chains. A single entry per CDR3 protein holds the most common genes and DNA from its merged rows. The V and J calls and clone size come from TCRdb's table, not from the authors' own analysis. Here the sample has under 600,000 distinct CDR3 sequences; about 20% occur a single time. About 8.2% of the sample is in the top ten clones.

Ficoll-Paque density gradient centrifugation was used to isolate PBMCs. Its CDR3 holds 12 amino acids, cysteine through phenylalanine. Only the CDR3 region is kept as DNA, spanning 36 bases read in frame from base 1. CDR1 and CDR2 were assigned from the germline V gene (reference sequence) as MNHEY and SMNVEV. Input material: PBMCs or a T cell subset sorted from them (not recorded which). The source of this sequence is an adult woman who had mild COVID-19 (a few samples of this study predate the infection). The sample titles of this study are shuffled in the database, so cell type and time point are left out; the donor was told from shared clones. Rearrangement joined TRBV27 to TRBJ2-5; the D gene lacks a confident call. The DNA sequence reads TGTGCCAGCAGCACCCTTCAAGGGACCCAGTACTTC. Translated, it gives CASSTLQGTQYF.